The 18 T cell receptor beta chains reported below all come from one sample, sequenced in a study of cytomegalovirus exposure and HLA in healthy donors. 60 Vbeta and 13 Jbeta primers were used in PCR. Produced via immunoSEQ multiplex PCR; TCRdb's table is partial and in-frame only. Of 160,000 or so clones listed, more than 65% are singletons. Sequencing used PBMCs. These receptors were taken from a man aged 50 or older in good health and CMV-seropositive.

This chain connects TRBV5-4 to TRBJ2-1; 14 positions match TRBD2. From germline, CDR1 is SGHNT and CDR2 YYREEE (reference sequence). V lost 4 bases and J lost 10; bases outside the gene matches: 7. The CDR3 has 15 amino acids. CDR3 residues: CASSLGLAGAGEQFF. CDR3 nucleotides: TGTGCCAGCAGCCTGGGACTAGCGGGAGCTGGGGAGCAGTTCTTC.

The chain combines TRBV4-1 with TRBJ1-5; possible D gene TRBD1, 5 bases. The V gene lost 3 bases and the J gene lost 0 bases, with 15 bases spanning the gap. CDR1 MGHRA and CDR2 YSYEKL come from the germline V gene. The CDR3 consists of 17 residues. The CDR3, as DNA: TGCGCCAGCAGCCACGCCTGGGGGGAGAATAGCAATCAGCCCCAGCATTTT. It translates to CASSHAWGENSNQPQHF.

The J gene is TRBJ2-3, the V gene TRBV19; D possibly corresponds to TRBD1 (5 bases). Trimming took off 5 bases at V and 5 bases at J, with 8 bases between the two ends. The CDR3 runs to 12 residues. CDR1 and CDR2 from the germline V gene are LNHDA and SQIVND (reference sequence). CDR3 coding DNA: TGTGCCAGTAGTGCCACAGGAGATACGCAGTATTTT. It specifies CASSATGDTQYF. The full variable domain, with the rest looked up from reference TRBV19 and TRBJ2-3, is DGGITQSPKYLFRKEGQNVTLSCEQNLNHDAMYWYRQDPGQGLRLIYYSQIVNDFQKGDIAEGYSVSREKKESFPLTVTSAQKNPTAFYLCASSATGDTQYFGPGTRLTVL.

On this clone: At the DNA level, this CDR3 is encoded by other sequences in the same sample as well. The chain joins TRBV28 to TRBJ1-2; D is unclear. This CDR3 has 12 residues. V dropped 5 bases and J dropped 8 bases, with 12 bases sitting between them. Germline V gene sequence: CDR1 MDHEN, CDR2 SYDVKM. Here the CDR3 reads CASSLLPGGYTF. The CDR3 DNA reads as TGTGCCAGCAGTCTCTTACCGGGGGGCTACACCTTC.

CDR3 loop: CASSLGRHGRADEQFF. The CDR3 DNA follows: TGTGCCAGCAGCTTAGGGCGCCACGGGAGGGCGGATGAGCAGTTCTTC. The rearrangement links TRBV11-3 to TRBJ2-1; 8 bases align to TRBD2. Per the germline V gene, CDR1 is SGHNT and CDR2 is YENEEA. This CDR3 is 16 amino acids long. V trimming: 1 base; J trimming: 8 bases; junction bases outside the gene matches: 10.

The V call is TRBV7-8, the J call TRBJ2-5, with 10 bases identical to TRBD2. Unmatched junction bases numbered 6, after V lost 6 bases and J lost 2 bases. There are 15 residues in the CDR3. Germline assignment: CDR1 SGHVS and CDR2 FQNEAQ. CDR3 nucleotides: TGTGCCAGCAGATCAGCGGGAGGGAGGCAAGAGACCCAGTACTTC. Translated, it gives CASRSAGGRQETQYF.

The chain is built from TRBV6-5 and TRBJ1-2; D is unresolved. This CDR3 region has 12 residues. Trimming cost V 7 bases and J 8 bases, with 14 bases left between them. Germline V gene data show CDR1 as MNHEY and CDR2 as SVGAGI. The CDR3 nucleotides read TGTGCCAGCACCCTTCGGGGAGGCGGCTACACCTTC. It specifies CASTLRGGGYTF.

The V gene is TRBV18, the J gene TRBJ1-5; D uncertain. V lost 2 bases to trimming and J lost 4 bases, with 9 bases between them. This CDR3 comprises 14 residues. Germline CDR1 reads KGHSH; CDR2 reads LQKENI. Here the CDR3 reads CASSPTTGNQPQHF. CDR3 nucleotides: TGTGCCAGCTCACCAACGACGGGTAATCAGCCCCAGCATTTT.

The chain is built from TRBV28 and TRBJ2-7, with a tentative D call TRBD2 (5 bases). CDR1 and CDR2 (germline): MDHEN, SYDVKM. Trimming shortened V by 6 bases and J by 2 bases, and 11 bases separated the two germline ends. The CDR3 extends over 13 amino acids. In DNA form, the CDR3 reads TGTGCCAGCAGCGTCCGAGGGCCCTACGAGCAGTACTTC. This translates into CASSVRGPYEQYF.

This clone was counted only a few times. V usage is TRBV4-1 and J usage is TRBJ1-5, with 9 nucleotides matching TRBD1. The germline V gene encodes CDR1 MGHRA and CDR2 YSYEKL. With V trimmed by 5 bases and J by 9 bases, 14 bases remained unmatched. The CDR3 consists of 16 residues. The CDR3 spells CASSILPGQGRWPQHF. The CDR3 region has the DNA TGCGCCAGCAGCATCTTACCGGGACAGGGACGATGGCCCCAGCATTTT.

V is TRBV18 and J is TRBJ1-2, with D maybe TRBD1 (6 bases). The germline V gene encodes CDR1 KGHSH and CDR2 LQKENI. The CDR3 loop spans 14 amino acids. Trimming pared 5 bases from V and 7 bases from J, leaving 17 bases between. The CDR3 protein is CASSKAGERGGYTF. CDR3 in DNA: TGTGCCAGCTCAAAGGCAGGGGAGCGTGGTGGCTACACCTTC.

The J gene is TRBJ1-1, the V gene TRBV7-2; 9 bases are shared with TRBD1. This CDR3 is 13 amino acids long. Germline V gene lookup returns CDR1 SGHTA and CDR2 FQGNSA. V lost 5 bases to trimming and J lost 5 bases; unmatched junction nucleotides: 3. CDR3: CASSRDRVTEAFF. The CDR3 DNA sequence: TGTGCCAGCAGCCGGGACAGGGTTACTGAAGCTTTCTTT.

The J gene is TRBJ2-5, the V gene TRBV18; unclear D gene. This CDR3 contains 14 residues. Trimming took 3 bases from V and 2 from J, leaving 10 bases between them. Looked up from germline, CDR1 is KGHSH and CDR2 is LQKENI. In DNA form, the CDR3 reads TGTGCCAGCTCACCCTACGAGCTGCAAGAGACCCAGTACTTC. Translation gives CASSPYELQETQYF.

J is TRBJ2-1 and V is TRBV18; D gene uncertain. This CDR3 is 13 amino acids long. V shed 2 bases and J shed 12 bases, with 14 bases lying between them. The germline gives CDR1 KGHSH, CDR2 LQKENI. Here the CDR3 reads CASSPSAPGWQFF. CDR3 nucleotide sequence: TGTGCCAGCTCACCATCAGCCCCCGGGTGGCAGTTCTTC.

This clone was seen a few times. This rearrangement joins TRBV6-6 to TRBJ1-1; tentative D call: TRBD1 (5 bases). Trimming shortened V by 4 bases and J by 0 bases, and 12 bases separated the two germline ends. From germline, CDR1 is MNHNY and CDR2 SVGAGI (reference sequence). There are 15 residues in the CDR3. The CDR3 protein is CASSSGDYMNTEAFF. The CDR3, as DNA: TGTGCCAGCAGTTCGGGGGACTACATGAACACTGAAGCTTTCTTT.

The chain couples TRBV9 to TRBJ2-7; 8 nucleotides match TRBD1. The V segment lost 4 bases and the J segment 6 bases; nucleotides outside the gene matches: 12. Germline lookup yields CDR1 SGDLS and CDR2 YYNGEE. CDR3 size: 15 residues. This CDR3 is CASSPRTGFLSEQYF. The CDR3 DNA reads as TGTGCCAGCAGCCCTCGGACAGGGTTTCTCTCCGAGCAGTACTTC.

The chain couples TRBV10-1 to TRBJ1-1; D not certain. This CDR3 is built from 11 residues. Germline lookup yields CDR1 WNHNN and CDR2 SYGVQD (reference sequence). The V and J ends lost 8 bases and 9 bases respectively, with 13 bases between them. CDR3 protein: CASSSGGKAFF. The CDR3 nucleotides are TGCGCCAGCTCCTCCGGAGGTAAAGCTTTCTTT.

This chain links TRBV16 with TRBJ1-5; maybe TRBD1 (6 bases). Per the germline V gene, CDR1 is KGHSY and CDR2 is FQNENV. V lost 3 bases and J lost 9, with 15 bases in between. CDR3 length: 14 residues. The CDR3 DNA reads as TGTGCCAGCAGCCAGACGCAGGGGCAGGGGCCCCAGCATTTT. The encoded protein is CASSQTQGQGPQHF.